The rows below give T cell receptor beta chains drawn from one sample of a study of blood T cell repertoires in COVID-19. TCRdb keeps only in-frame clones here, not all; method: immunoSEQ multiplex PCR. This table holds more than 100,000 clones, just over 85% found once. Sequencing was carried out using peripheral blood. The source of these receptors is a woman aged 45-65 years with active or convalescent COVID-19. The CDR3 runs from the conserved cysteine through the conserved F or W. The order of the fields is V gene, clone size, J gene, D gene, CDR3 protein, CDR3 DNA. D genes are given only for firm matches. A clone size is listed for some rows: how often the clone was seen (once, few, many), or a class if it is expanded.

TRBV4-3	few	TRBJ2-6	.	CASSQETSSGANVLTF	TGCGCCAGCAGCCAAGAAACAAGCTCTGGGGCCAACGTCCTGACTTTC
TRBV6-5	.	TRBJ2-1	.	CASSYGRAYNEQFF	TGTGCCAGCAGTTACGGCAGGGCCTACAATGAGCAGTTCTTC
TRBV19	.	TRBJ2-2	.	CASRRGPNTGELFF	TGTGCCAGCCGCAGGGGACCGAACACCGGGGAGCTGTTTTTT
TRBV5-1	.	TRBJ1-2	.	CASSEQGSAHYGYTF	TGCGCCAGCAGTGAACAGGGATCTGCGCACTATGGCTACACCTTC
TRBV5-4	.	TRBJ2-3	.	CASSPLVVRDTQYF	TGTGCCAGCAGCCCCCTGGTAGTTCGAGATACGCAGTATTTT
TRBV7-8	once	TRBJ1-2	TRBD1	CASSLGGQGSYTF	TGTGCCAGCAGCTTAGGGGGACAGGGTTCCTACACCTTC
TRBV19	few	TRBJ1-5	TRBD1	CASSPGGGNNQPQHF	TGTGCCAGTAGCCCTGGAGGGGGCAACAATCAGCCCCAGCATTTT
TRBV5-1	.	TRBJ2-7	.	CASSFRQASYEQYF	TGCGCCAGCAGCTTCCGACAGGCCTCCTACGAGCAGTACTTC
TRBV6-1	.	TRBJ2-1	.	CASSGTVVAGNYGEQFF	TGTGCCAGCAGTGGGACAGTAGTCGCTGGGAATTATGGTGAGCAGTTCTTC
TRBV7-8	.	TRBJ2-3	TRBD2	CASSERSGAVAGGTQYF	TGTGCCAGCAGCGAACGTTCTGGGGCGGTAGCGGGAGGTACGCAGTATTTT
TRBV3-1/TRBV3-2	.	TRBJ1-5	TRBD1	CASSNSNTGQGADQPQHF	TGTGCCAGCAGCAACTCCAATACGGGACAGGGGGCTGATCAGCCCCAGCATTTT
TRBV9	.	TRBJ1-3	.	CASSGTGSGNTIYF	TGTGCCAGCAGCGGAACAGGGTCTGGAAACACCATATATTTT
TRBV28	.	TRBJ2-7	TRBD2	CASSPGLGLYEQYF	TGTGCCAGCAGTCCAGGACTAGGACTCTACGAGCAGTACTTC
TRBV3-1/TRBV3-2	.	TRBJ2-2	.	CASARQINTGELFF	TGTGCCAGCGCCCGACAGATTAACACCGGGGAGCTGTTTTTT
TRBV15	.	TRBJ1-2	TRBD1	CATSTGTGGYGYTF	TGTGCCACCAGCACCGGGACAGGGGGATATGGCTACACCTTC
TRBV4-3	.	TRBJ1-3	.	CASSPDAGALGNTIYF	TGCGCCAGCAGCCCCGACGCGGGGGCTCTTGGAAACACCATATATTTT
TRBV4-2	.	TRBJ2-3	.	CASSQEILFGGNTDTQYF	TGTGCCAGCAGCCAAGAAATCTTATTCGGCGGAAATACAGATACGCAGTATTTT
TRBV28	.	TRBJ2-7	.	CASLMAESSYEQYF	TGTGCCAGCCTTATGGCGGAGAGCTCCTACGAGCAGTACTTC
TRBV27	.	TRBJ2-3	.	CASSLGSHRGTPSDTQYF	TGTGCCAGCAGTTTAGGGTCCCACCGGGGGACCCCCAGTGATACGCAGTATTTT
TRBV6-6	few	TRBJ1-1	TRBD1	CASSYRDTQGGTEAFF	TGTGCCAGCAGTTACCGAGATACACAGGGGGGAACTGAAGCTTTCTTT
TRBV3-1/TRBV3-2	.	TRBJ2-7	TRBD2	CASSQAKMPGTSGRATGLCEQYF	TGTGCCAGCAGCCAAGCTAAGATGCCCGGGACTAGCGGGAGGGCCACTGGGCTATGCGAGCAGTACTTC
TRBV6-4	.	TRBJ2-1	TRBD2	CASSDSGTSGNEQFF	TGTGCCAGCAGTGACTCCGGGACTAGCGGTAATGAGCAGTTCTTC